Listed here are 3 T cell receptor beta chains from one sample, sequenced in a study of cytomegalovirus exposure and HLA in healthy donors. 13 Jbeta primers and 60 Vbeta primers were used for the PCR. Sequencing used immunoSEQ multiplex PCR; TCRdb keeps in-frame clones, though not all of them. The profile covers 150,000 or so clones, with approximately 80% appearing a single time and approximately 6.1% taken by the ten largest. The sequenced sample was PBMCs. The source of these receptors is a man aged 25 to 45 in good health and CMV-seropositive.

The V call is TRBV7-9, the J call TRBJ2-7; TRBD2 agrees at 7 bases. Unmatched junction bases numbered 8, after V lost 3 bases and J lost 3 bases. CDR1 is SEHNR and CDR2 is FQNEAQ in the germline V gene (reference sequence). The CDR3 has 15 residues. In nucleotides, the CDR3 is TGTGCCAGCAGCTTGGGAGCGGGACTTCTCTACGAGCAGTACTTC. Translated: CASSLGAGLLYEQYF.

This chain connects TRBV27 to TRBJ1-2, with 7 bases fitting TRBD1. V shed 5 bases, J shed 1 base, and the junction held 4 bases outside the gene matches. Germline CDR1 MNHEY, CDR2 SMNVEV (reference sequence). The CDR3 totals 14 residues. The CDR3 loop reads CASSTRQGNYGYTF. The CDR3 coding sequence is TGTGCCAGCAGTACTCGACAGGGTAACTATGGCTACACCTTC.

This CDR3 is CASSTTGYTEAFF. CDR3 nucleotides: TGTGCCAGCAGCACCACAGGGTACACTGAAGCTTTCTTT. The chain couples TRBV11-2 to TRBJ1-1, with D possibly TRBD1 on 6 matching bases. Germline values: CDR1 SGHAT, CDR2 FQNNGV. V was cut by 5 bases and J by 3 bases, with 10 bases left in between. This CDR3 spans 13 amino acids. Full variable domain (rest looked up from reference TRBV11-2 and TRBJ1-1): EAGVAQSPRYKIIEKRQSVAFWCNPISGHATLYWYQQILGQGPKLLIQFQNNGVVDDSQLPKDRFSAERLKGVDSTLKIQPAKLEDSAVYLCASSTTGYTEAFFGQGTRLTVV.